This T cell receptor beta chain was captured by sequencing in a study of cytomegalovirus exposure and HLA in healthy donors. Overall study context: Early released data had about 80 million unique TCRs, all coming from HLA-typed donors. Study results and caveats: Prior analysis indicated that the majority of TCR beta V segments exhibited productivity approximately 87% or approximately 30% of the time.

PCR used 60 Vbeta primers and 13 Jbeta primers. Measured with immunoSEQ multiplex PCR; TCRdb has only the in-frame clones, and not every one. Of some 150,000 clones listed, about 76% are singletons. This CDR3 comprises 13 residues. The germline gives CDR1 MNHEY, CDR2 SMNVEV (reference sequence). Turning to this clone: The antigen is unknown. Germline and junction disagree at one end, which may indicate a read error.

V gene TRBV27 combines with J gene TRBJ1-2; 7 bases map to TRBD1. The source material was PBMCs. The source of this sequence is a human donor in good health. The CDR3 DNA follows: TGTGCCAGCAGTTTTCGCCAGGGGGATGGCTACCCCTTC. Amino acid sequence: CASSFRQGDGYPF.